A selection of T cell receptor beta chains follows, all from one sample in a study of blood T cell repertoires in COVID-19. The protocol was immunoSEQ multiplex PCR, while the TCRdb copy is restricted to in-frame clones and leaves out a portion. The sample yields about 140,000 clones, around 88% seen once. The sample consisted of peripheral blood. The receptors derive from a woman in her sixties or seventies with acute or convalescent COVID-19. Each CDR3 is given without its conserved first and last residue. The order of the fields is D gene, J gene, V gene, CDR3 protein. D genes are given only for firm matches.

>NA|TRBJ2-2|TRBV28
ASSFIGGAPNTGELF
>TRBD1|TRBJ2-5|TRBV7-2
ASSSDRGETQY
>NA|TRBJ1-6|TRBV5-6
ASSLVGQRNSPLH
>NA|TRBJ2-5|TRBV28
ASSIGGFQETQY
>NA|TRBJ1-1|TRBV15
ATSGAKGVNTEAF
>NA|TRBJ1-2|TRBV7-2
ASSVNYYGYT
>NA|TRBJ1-1|TRBV9
ASSVGPQGTNTEAF
>NA|TRBJ2-3|TRBV2
ASDGGAAVSTDTQY
>NA|TRBJ1-3|TRBV7-9
ASTPGRSGNTIY
>TRBD1|TRBJ2-7|TRBV13
ASTTGQGAIDEQY
>TRBD1|TRBJ1-1|TRBV30
AWGQGNTEAF
>TRBD2|TRBJ2-3|TRBV2
ASRLKVLAWNSDTQY
>TRBD1|TRBJ1-5|TRBV2
ASSERAGGLLDQPQH
>NA|TRBJ2-1|TRBV19
ASSIAGSSYNEQF
>TRBD1|TRBJ2-1|TRBV7-3
ASSLARGTGGRIHEQF
>TRBD1|TRBJ1-1|TRBV28
ASSIGTGNTEAF
>NA|TRBJ1-3|TRBV19
ASSEQGTSGNTIY
>TRBD2|TRBJ2-1|TRBV28
ASSSLLLAGGLGEQF
>TRBD1|TRBJ2-3|TRBV6-2/TRBV6-3
ASSYSGQITDTQY
>TRBD1|TRBJ1-1|TRBV6-6
ASSRGQDAEAF
>NA|TRBJ1-5|TRBV6-1
ASSEEVRQPQH
>NA|TRBJ1-6|TRBV19
ASSILGTLYNSPLH
>NA|TRBJ2-1|TRBV12-3/TRBV12-4
ASSLVSYNEQF
>NA|TRBJ1-5|TRBV20-1
SASSSITYSNQPQH
>TRBD2|TRBJ2-1|TRBV7-3
ASSPLAGIPNEQF
>NA|TRBJ2-5|TRBV7-2
ASSLVLGAEETQY
>NA|TRBJ1-1|TRBV6-5
ASSYSRGGNTEAF